The 27 T cell receptor beta chains in this list originate from one sample, sequenced in a study of T cells in Graves' hyperthyroidism and ophthalmopathy. The source material, RNA transcripts, was used to amplify TCR beta CDR3 regions. The TCR CDR3 was amplified in a first-round RT-PCR using the HTBI primer set. One entry per CDR3 protein results from TCRdb running MiXCR on the multiplex PCR reads. Of hundreds of thousands of distinct CDR3 sequences in the sample, roughly 14% are singletons; the top ten hold about an eighth. Sequences were obtained from blood. All receptors come from a woman in her 50s with Graves' ophthalmopathy.

This clonotype was observed at least ten times. The chain recombines TRBV24-1 with TRBJ2-7; 8 bases are a match to TRBD2. Germline CDR1 KGHDR, CDR2 SFDVKD. Trimming took 1 base from V and 3 from J; bases not matched to a gene: 4. The CDR3 extends over 15 amino acids. The CDR3, as DNA: TGTGCCACCAGTGATTTAAATAGCGGGATCTACGAGCAGTACTTC. Amino acids: CATSDLNSGIYEQYF.

This clonotype was observed at least ten times. The CDR3 reads CASSLAGARDEQYF. The CDR3 bases are TGTGCCAGCAGTTTAGCGGGAGCTAGGGACGAGCAGTACTTC. The chain is built from TRBV28 and TRBJ2-7; 7 positions agree with TRBD2. In germline, CDR1 is MDHEN, CDR2 SYDVKM. V lost 2 bases and J lost 5; bases outside the gene matches: 6. The CDR3 is 14 amino acids.

Ten or more counts support this clonotype. This sequence joins TRBV28 and TRBJ2-1; possibly TRBD2 for D (5 bases). Germline V gene sequence: CDR1 MDHEN, CDR2 SYDVKM. The ends were cut back, 6 bases at V and 0 bases at J, with 15 bases in the middle. The CDR3 totals 16 residues. DNA for the CDR3: TGTGCCAGCAGCGGCACGAGGGCAAACTCCTACAATGAGCAGTTCTTC. This codes for CASSGTRANSYNEQFF.

The chain combines TRBV12-5 with TRBJ1-4, with D hard to call. This CDR3 is 13 amino acids long. From germline, CDR1 is LGHNT and CDR2 FRNRAP. V gave up 1 base and J gave up 3 bases, with 3 bases separating them. CDR3 sequence reads: CASGLDANEKLFF. The CDR3 nucleotides are TGTGCTAGTGGTTTGGACGCTAATGAAAAACTGTTTTTT.

V gene TRBV24-1 combines with J gene TRBJ1-2; D perhaps matches TRBD1 (6 bases). CDR1 and CDR2 (germline): KGHDR, SFDVKD. The V end lost 3 bases, the J end lost 6 bases, and 13 bases lay between the germline ends. The CDR3 is 14 amino acids. The CDR3 reads CATSDTTGPNGYTF. Written as DNA, the CDR3 is TGTGCCACCAGTGATACTACAGGGCCGAATGGCTACACCTTC.

The rearrangement uses TRBV7-9 and TRBJ2-2, with a weak D call TRBD1 (5 bases). V dropped 2 bases and J dropped 0 bases, with 13 bases sitting between them. Germline V gives CDR1 SEHNR, CDR2 FQNEAQ (reference sequence). This CDR3 has 17 residues. The CDR3 bases are TGTGCCAGCAGCTTACCAGGGCTACCCTCGAACACCGGGGAGCTGTTTTTT. Its translation: CASSLPGLPSNTGELFF.

This clonotype was counted only a few times. The chain has TRBV28 and TRBJ2-7; no reliable D call. The CDR3 has 14 residues. CDR1 and CDR2 (germline): MDHEN, SYDVKM. Trimming removed 6 bases from V and 2 bases from J, with 14 bases in between. The CDR3 spells CASSETRRAYEQYF. The CDR3 DNA sequence: TGTGCCAGCAGCGAGACTCGACGGGCCTACGAGCAGTACTTC.

The chain has TRBV20-1 and TRBJ2-5; TRBD1 matches 7 bases. Germline V gives CDR1 DFQATT, CDR2 SNEGSKA (reference sequence). The trim removed 6 bases at V and 0 bases at J, leaving 4 bases unmatched. This CDR3 region has 13 residues. The chain's CDR3 is CSARDSYQETQYF. The CDR3 DNA reads as TGCAGTGCCCGGGACAGCTACCAAGAGACCCAGTACTTC.

This clonotype appeared a few times. The V and J genes are TRBV19 and TRBJ2-7, with TRBD1 matching 9 bases. Trimming cost V 3 bases and J 7 bases; bases outside gene matches: 10. CDR3 length: 15 amino acids. The germline V gene encodes CDR1 LNHDA and CDR2 SQIVND (reference sequence). CDR3 sequence (DNA): TGTGCCAGTAGTATTCCCGGGACAGGGCGGGAGGAGCAGTACTTC. It is translated as CASSIPGTGREEQYF.

This clonotype occurred many times. This chain joins TRBV30 and TRBJ2-7; the D gene is possibly TRBD1 (5 bases). CDR3 length: 13 amino acids. Germline loops: CDR1 GTSNPN, CDR2 SVGIG (reference sequence). V was pared by 5 bases and J by 0 bases, with 11 bases between. In nucleotides, the CDR3 is TGTGCCTGGGACACAGGTCTCTCCTACGAGCAGTACTTC. Translated: CAWDTGLSYEQYF. Based on the CDR3 plus reference TRBV30 and TRBJ2-7, the full variable domain is SQTIHQWPATLVQPVGSPLSLECTVEGTSNPNLYWYRQAAGRGLQLLFYSVGIGQISSEVPQNLSASRPQDRQFILSSKKLLLSDSGFYLCAWDTGLSYEQYFGPGTRLTVT.

The V and J genes are TRBV29-1 and TRBJ2-7, with 9 bases aligning to TRBD1. CDR1 is SQVTM, CDR2 ANQGSEA, per germline. The length of the CDR3 is 13 residues. Germline trimming cut 6 bases from V and 1 base from J; bases unmatched to any gene: 4. In DNA form, the CDR3 reads TGCAGCGTAACCGGGACAGGGTCCTACGAGCAGTACTTC. Translated: CSVTGTGSYEQYF.

This clonotype came up many times. This chain connects TRBV6-2 or TRBV6-3 to TRBJ2-7, with 7 bases fitting TRBD1. J was trimmed by 0 bases and V by 8 bases; bases with no gene match: 4. Germline-derived CDR1 and CDR2 are MNHEY and SVGEGT. This CDR3 is 13 amino acids long. The chain's CDR3 is CASVSGGSYEQYF. CDR3 nucleotides: TGTGCCAGCGTATCAGGGGGCTCCTACGAGCAGTACTTC.

Only one count was recorded for this clonotype. Being one base from a much bigger clone, this may be a read error. The chain employs TRBV12-3 or TRBV12-4 and TRBJ1-1; no reliable D call. The CDR3 runs 12 residues. The CDR3 DNA sequence: TGTGCCAGCCGGTACGGAAACACTGAAGCTTCCTTT. Translating it yields CASRYGNTEASF.

The V and J genes are TRBV3-1 and TRBJ1-4; D unclear. The germline CDR1 and CDR2 sequences are LGHDT and YNNKEL (reference sequence). This CDR3 comprises 13 residues. With 5 bases removed from V and 8 bases from J, the gap between germline ends came to 12 bases. The CDR3 region is CASSARSGEKLFF. The CDR3, as DNA: TGTGCCAGCAGCGCGAGATCCGGCGAAAAACTGTTTTTT.

This clonotype was counted many times. The chain carries TRBV27 and TRBJ2-5, with 14 bases identical to TRBD2. Trimming took 3 bases from V and 5 from J; bases not matched to a gene: 2. Germline CDR1 and CDR2: MNHEY and SMNVEV (reference sequence). The CDR3 is made up of 15 amino acids. The CDR3 loop is CASSFRLAGGETQYF. The CDR3 DNA reads TGTGCCAGCAGTTTTAGACTAGCGGGAGGGGAGACCCAGTACTTC.

This chain links TRBV14 with TRBJ2-5, with no clear D. V shed 0 bases and J shed 13 bases, with 18 bases lying between them. Germline CDR1 is SGHDN and CDR2 is FVKESK. This CDR3 is built from 14 residues. CDR3 DNA: TGTGCCAGCAGCCAAGATACCCTATCTAGACCCCGGTACTTC. Translation gives CASSQDTLSRPRYF.

This clonotype was seen repeatedly, ten times or more. The V gene is TRBV28, the J gene TRBJ1-5; 7 bases agree with TRBD1. CDR3 length: 16 residues. The J segment lost 1 base and the V segment lost 8 bases, leaving 11 bases of the junction unmatched. Germline V gene lookup returns CDR1 MDHEN and CDR2 SYDVKM. DNA for the CDR3: TGTGCCAGCCATCTTAGACAGGGCTTAAGCAATCAGCCCCAGCATTTT. This gives the protein CASHLRQGLSNQPQHF.

This chain links TRBV15 with TRBJ1-1, with D possibly being TRBD1 (6 bases). V lost 2 bases, J lost 5 bases, and 9 bases lay in between. The germline V gene has CDR1 LNHNV and CDR2 YYDKDF (reference sequence). The CDR3 sequence is 13 residues long. As DNA, the CDR3 is TGTGCCACCAGCAGACCCCAGGGGACTGAAGCTTTCTTT. Translation: CATSRPQGTEAFF.

The sample holds many counts of this clonotype. The chain uses TRBV3-1 and TRBJ2-5; 8 nucleotides agree with TRBD2. The V gene's germline CDR1 is LGHDT and CDR2 YNNKEL (reference sequence). This CDR3 is 13 amino acids long. The J segment lost 5 bases and the V segment lost 6 bases, leaving 5 bases of the junction unmatched. The CDR3: CASRQRERETQYF. The DNA of the CDR3 is TGTGCCAGCAGACAGCGGGAGCGGGAGACCCAGTACTTC.

This chain joins TRBV7-6 and TRBJ1-3, with 11 nucleotides matching TRBD1. The CDR3 loop spans 18 amino acids. J was trimmed by 2 bases and V by 4 bases; bases with no gene match: 10. From germline, CDR1 is SGHVS and CDR2 FNYEAQ. The CDR3 DNA is TGTGCCAGCAGCTCATTCCACCGGGGACAGGGGGCTGGAAACACCATATATTTT. It yields the protein CASSSFHRGQGAGNTIYF.

The chain joins TRBV27 to TRBJ1-4, with TRBD1 matching 8 bases. Germline V CDR1 and CDR2: MNHEY, SMNVEV (reference sequence). The length of the CDR3 is 15 residues. V trimming: 5 bases; J trimming: 7 bases; junction bases outside the gene matches: 9. The CDR3 region has the DNA TGTGCCAGCAGTCCCGGACAGGGACTAGGTGAAAAACTGTTTTTT. Translating gives CASSPGQGLGEKLFF. The whole variable domain, filled in from reference TRBV27 and TRBJ1-4, reads EAQVTQNPRYLITVTGKKLTVTCSQNMNHEYMSWYRQDPGLGLRQIYYSMNVEVTDKGDVPEGYKVSRKEKRNFPLILESPSPNQTSLYFCASSPGQGLGEKLFFGSGTQLSVL.

This clonotype was detected ten times or more. V usage is TRBV5-1 and J usage is TRBJ2-2, with D maybe TRBD1 (5 bases). Germline lookup yields CDR1 SGHRS and CDR2 YFSETQ. CDR3 length: 16 amino acids. Trimming removed 0 bases at V and 6 bases at J, with 15 bases between. The DNA for the CDR3 is TGCGCCAGCAGCTTGGCAGGGAAGGGTTCGGCCGGGGAGCTGTTTTTT. Translated, it gives CASSLAGKGSAGELFF.

The genes are TRBV5-1 and TRBJ2-2; D is unresolved. CDR3 length: 14 residues. The V end was cut by 4 bases, the J end by 3 bases, with 10 bases between. From germline, CDR1 is SGHRS and CDR2 YFSETQ. CDR3 DNA: TGCGCCAGCAGCGGGGAACTCTACACCGGGGAGCTGTTTTTT. The encoded protein is CASSGELYTGELFF.

This clonotype was observed a few times. A read error is possible here, since a much larger clone lies one base away. This chain links TRBV28 with TRBJ1-2; D not certain. CDR3 length: 17 amino acids. Germline V gene sequence: CDR1 MDHEN, CDR2 SYDVKM. Deletions cut 8 bases from V and 0 bases from J, with 22 bases between. The DNA of the CDR3 is TGTGCCAGCCAAGGCGAAGGTCTTATCCCCTCTAACTATGGCTACACCTTC. The encoded protein is CASQGEGLIPSNYGYTF.

This clonotype appeared many times. This chain uses TRBV7-9 with TRBJ2-7; D is possibly TRBD2 (7 bases). Germline CDR1 is SEHNR and CDR2 is FQNEAQ (reference sequence). The CDR3 loop spans 15 amino acids. V was shortened by 5 bases and J by 0 bases, with 14 bases between the two germline ends. The CDR3 is CASSNPAGHSYEQYF. CDR3 nucleotides: TGTGCCAGCAGCAACCCAGCGGGACACTCCTACGAGCAGTACTTC.

This clonotype was counted ten times or more. V usage is TRBV6-2 or TRBV6-3 and J usage is TRBJ1-1; D is possibly TRBD1 (6 bases). Germline V gives CDR1 MNHEY, CDR2 SVGEGT. The CDR3 covers 15 residues. Trimming stripped 7 bases from V and 3 bases from J, with 18 bases between. This chain's CDR3 is CASKGGDSFDTEAFF. CDR3 bases: TGTGCCAGCAAGGGGGGCGACAGTTTCGACACTGAAGCTTTCTTT.

This clonotype was detected only a few times. This rearrangement joins TRBV14 to TRBJ1-1, with D hard to call. Germline loops: CDR1 SGHDN, CDR2 FVKESK. Trimming took off 4 bases at V and 7 bases at J, with 10 bases between the two ends. This CDR3 contains 12 residues. DNA for the CDR3: TGTGCCAGCAGCCCAGGACGGGGTGAAGCTTTCTTT. This translates into CASSPGRGEAFF.